This TCR beta chain comes out of a study of blood T cell repertoires in COVID-19 (dated by TCRdb to about 2020). With regard to the full study: Collaborator samples came from the United States, Italy and Spain and covered acute and convalescent phases of COVID-19. Samples were obtained from the ongoing ImmuneRACE study (first 160 participants) and from 950 to 1,500 subjects provided by 6 global collaborators. HLA class I and class II types, where available, came from metadata supplied by the sample provider rather than from assay-based typing. The repertoires were released in a freely available public database meant as a resource for research on the immune response to SARS-CoV-2. Subjects who had been exposed to COVID-19, were actively infected with it, or had recovered from it provided the deeply sampled blood TCRbeta repertoires that made up the dataset. The material from the prospective study consisted of cDNA or gDNA derived from T cells, B-cell-depleted T cells, or PBMCs. Sample metadata almost always included a de-identified subject ID, COVID-19 status, age in years and sex. The research as a whole found: Clinical and demographic metadata were provided uncurated, with the amount varying by source and participant.

TCRbeta CDR3 regions were amplified from genomic DNA using the immunoSEQ Assay, a bias-controlled multiplex PCR. The authors' pipeline ran thus. The number of nucleated cells in each sample was estimated by amplification of reference gene primers within the assay. Sequence reads were collapsed and filtered to measure the absolute abundance of every unique TCRbeta CDR3 rearrangement. Productive Simpson clonality was computed per sample as the square root of Simpson's diversity index over productive rearrangements. Here the immuneACCESS table is served through TCRdb, limited to in-frame sequences with V and J called. Missing clones are a known gap in these copies; in checked studies unresolved V genes cover under half, and the rest lacks a known reason. V and J calls and clone size are copied from that table; D and trimming were computed from the DNA. This sample is represented by under 200,000 clones; 85% to 90% of them were singletons. 7% of the sample lies in the top ten.

From the germline V gene (reference sequence), CDR1 is LNHDA and CDR2 is SQIVND. V trim: 6 bases; J trim: 0 bases; unmatched bases: 17. The CDR3 holds 20 amino acids from the cysteine to the phenylalanine. CDR3 DNA only is kept here, 60 bases in frame from base 1. As to this clone: It has no known antigen specificity. Base qualities are not recorded, but no much larger clone differs from it by a single base.

Collaborating institutions collected whole blood in K2EDTA tubes following their own protocols. For TCRbeta analysis, collaborator samples were shipped as frozen whole blood, as isolated PBMCs, or as DNA extracted from either sample type. Material: peripheral blood. The chain is encoded by TRBV19 joined to TRBJ2-1; TRBD2 matches 10 bases in the middle. This receptor was obtained from a woman of 80 years or more in a cohort sampled during active or convalescent COVID-19. Read as DNA, the sequence is TGTGCCAGTAGGCGGAGACCCGGGCTAGCGGGGGAGAGCTCCTACAATGAGCAGTTCTTC. It is translated as CASRRRPGLAGESSYNEQFF.